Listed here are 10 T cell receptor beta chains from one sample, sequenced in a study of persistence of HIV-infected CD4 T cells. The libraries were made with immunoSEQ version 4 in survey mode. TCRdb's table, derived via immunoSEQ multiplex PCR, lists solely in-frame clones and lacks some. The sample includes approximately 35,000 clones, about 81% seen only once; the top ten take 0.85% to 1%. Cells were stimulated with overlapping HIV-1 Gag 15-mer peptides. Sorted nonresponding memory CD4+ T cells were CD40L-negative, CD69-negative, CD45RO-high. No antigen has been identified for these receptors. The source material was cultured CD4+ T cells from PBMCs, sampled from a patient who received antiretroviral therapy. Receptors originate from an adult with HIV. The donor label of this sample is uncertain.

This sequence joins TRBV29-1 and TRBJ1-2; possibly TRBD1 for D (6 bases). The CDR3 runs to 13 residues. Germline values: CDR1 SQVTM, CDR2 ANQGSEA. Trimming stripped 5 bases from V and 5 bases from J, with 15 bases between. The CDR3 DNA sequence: TGCAGCGTTTTCCGGGACATCGGGTATGGCTACACCTTC. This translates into CSVFRDIGYGYTF.

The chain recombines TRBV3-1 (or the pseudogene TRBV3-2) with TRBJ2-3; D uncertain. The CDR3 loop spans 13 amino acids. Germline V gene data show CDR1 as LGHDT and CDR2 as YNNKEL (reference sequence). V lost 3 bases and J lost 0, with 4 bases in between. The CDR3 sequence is CASSQPSTDTQYF. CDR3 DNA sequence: TGTGCCAGCAGCCAGCCTAGCACAGATACGCAGTATTTT.

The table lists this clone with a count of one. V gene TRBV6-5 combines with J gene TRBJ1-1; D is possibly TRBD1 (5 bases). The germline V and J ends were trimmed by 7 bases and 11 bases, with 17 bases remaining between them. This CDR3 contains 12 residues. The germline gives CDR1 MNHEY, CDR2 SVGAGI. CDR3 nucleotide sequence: TGTGCCAGCATCGGGGGGAATCTGGGTGCTTTCTTT. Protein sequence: CASIGGNLGAFF.

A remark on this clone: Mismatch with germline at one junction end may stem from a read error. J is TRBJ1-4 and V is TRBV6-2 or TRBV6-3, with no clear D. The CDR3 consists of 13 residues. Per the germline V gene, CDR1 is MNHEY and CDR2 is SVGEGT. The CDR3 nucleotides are TGTGCCAGCAGTGACTCGTATAATGAAAAACTGTTTTTT. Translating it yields CASSDSYNEKLFF.

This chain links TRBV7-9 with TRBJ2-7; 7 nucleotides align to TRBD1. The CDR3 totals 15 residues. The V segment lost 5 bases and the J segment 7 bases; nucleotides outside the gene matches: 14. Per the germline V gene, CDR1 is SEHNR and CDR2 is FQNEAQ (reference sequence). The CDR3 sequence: CASSPRQFSQGEQYF. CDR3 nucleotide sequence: TGTGCCAGCAGCCCTCGACAGTTCTCACAGGGGGAGCAGTACTTC.

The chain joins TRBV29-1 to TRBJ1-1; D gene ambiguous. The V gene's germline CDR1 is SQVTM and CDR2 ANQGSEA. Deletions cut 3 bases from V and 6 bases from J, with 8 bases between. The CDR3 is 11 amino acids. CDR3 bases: TGCAGCGTTGAGGGAGGGCCTGAAGCTTTCTTT. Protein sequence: CSVEGGPEAFF.

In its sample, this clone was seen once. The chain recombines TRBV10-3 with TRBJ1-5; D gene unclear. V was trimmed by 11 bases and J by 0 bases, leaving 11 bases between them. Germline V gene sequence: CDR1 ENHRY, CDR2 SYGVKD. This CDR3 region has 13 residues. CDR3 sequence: CASREGSNQPQHF. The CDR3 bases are TGTGCCTCGAGGGAGGGTAGCAATCAGCCCCAGCATTTT.

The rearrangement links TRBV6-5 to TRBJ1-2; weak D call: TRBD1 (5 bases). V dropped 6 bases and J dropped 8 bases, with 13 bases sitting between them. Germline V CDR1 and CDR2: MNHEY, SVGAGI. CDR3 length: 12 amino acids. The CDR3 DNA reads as TGTGCCAGCAGAAAAGGGGTTGGCGGCTACACCTTC. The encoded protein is CASRKGVGGYTF.

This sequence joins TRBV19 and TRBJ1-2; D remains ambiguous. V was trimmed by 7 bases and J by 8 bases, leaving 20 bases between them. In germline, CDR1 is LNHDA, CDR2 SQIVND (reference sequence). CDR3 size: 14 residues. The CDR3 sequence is CASTTQAAVGGYTF. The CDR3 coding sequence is TGTGCCAGTACCACGCAGGCGGCCGTCGGCGGCTACACCTTC.

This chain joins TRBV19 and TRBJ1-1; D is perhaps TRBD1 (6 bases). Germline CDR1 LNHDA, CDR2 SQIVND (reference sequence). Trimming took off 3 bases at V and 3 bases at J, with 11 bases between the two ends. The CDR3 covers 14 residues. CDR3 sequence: CASSMDSTYTEAFF. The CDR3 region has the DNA TGTGCCAGTAGTATGGACAGTACTTACACTGAAGCTTTCTTT.